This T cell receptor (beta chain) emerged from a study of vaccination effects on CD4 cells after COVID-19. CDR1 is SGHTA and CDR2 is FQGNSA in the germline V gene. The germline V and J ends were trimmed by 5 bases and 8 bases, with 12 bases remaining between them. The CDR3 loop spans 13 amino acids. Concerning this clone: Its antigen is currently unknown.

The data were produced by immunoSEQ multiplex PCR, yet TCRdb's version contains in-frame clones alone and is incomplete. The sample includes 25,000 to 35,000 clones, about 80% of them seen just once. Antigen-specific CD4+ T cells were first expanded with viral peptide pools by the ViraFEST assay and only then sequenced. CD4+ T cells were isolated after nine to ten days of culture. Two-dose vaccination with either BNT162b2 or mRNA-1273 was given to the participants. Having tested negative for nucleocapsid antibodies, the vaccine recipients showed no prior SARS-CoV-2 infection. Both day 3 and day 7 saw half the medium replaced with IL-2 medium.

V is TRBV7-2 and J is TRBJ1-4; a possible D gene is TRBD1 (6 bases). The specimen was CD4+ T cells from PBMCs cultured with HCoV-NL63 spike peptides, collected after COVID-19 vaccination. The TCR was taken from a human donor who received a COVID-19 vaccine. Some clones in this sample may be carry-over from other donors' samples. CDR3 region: CASSRGGGEKLFF. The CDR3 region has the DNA TGTGCCAGCAGCCGAGGGGGTGGGGAAAAACTGTTTTTT.